The 12 T cell receptor beta chains below were found in one sample sequenced in a study of neurological immune-mediated disorders. One entry per CDR3 protein, called by TCRdb with MiXCR from the 5' RACE reads. The table includes around 10,000 distinct CDR3 sequences, around a fifth detected once. Sequencing input: CD8+ T cells from blood. The receptors originated from a woman between 55 and 75 years old with HTLV-1-associated myelopathy (HAM/TSP).

This clonotype was seen many times. The chain uses TRBV20-1 and TRBJ1-2; no clear D. Germline CDR1 and CDR2: DFQATT and SNEGSKA (reference sequence). The CDR3 has 12 amino acids. With 3 bases removed from V and 4 bases from J, the gap between germline ends came to 9 bases. The CDR3 DNA reads TGCAGTGCTAGTCCGGGATCCTATGGCTACACCTTC. The encoded protein is CSASPGSYGYTF.

This clonotype has a count of ten or more. The V and J genes are TRBV5-1 and TRBJ2-5, with a possible D match to TRBD1 (6 bases). The V gene's germline CDR1 is SGHRS and CDR2 YFSETQ. The length of the CDR3 is 15 residues. V lost 4 bases and J lost 5, with 18 bases in between. The DNA for the CDR3 is TGCGCCAGCAGCCTGGGACACAAAGAGGAGGAGACCCAGTACTTC. As protein: CASSLGHKEEETQYF.

Of note for this clonotype: It may be a read error: a sequence one base away is much more abundant. V and J are TRBV15 and TRBJ2-3, with no clear D. The germline CDR1 and CDR2 sequences are LNHNV and YYDKDF (reference sequence). Trimming pared 1 base from V and 7 bases from J, leaving 12 bases between. This CDR3 comprises 14 residues. DNA of the CDR3: TGTGCCACCAGCAGAGGGGCTGATCTGAATACGCAGTATTTT. Encoded protein: CATSRGADLNTQYF.

This clonotype was observed many times. CDR3 sequence: CASSLYPPSRVAKNIQYF. CDR3 coding DNA: TGTGCCAGCAGCTTGTACCCCCCAAGCAGGGTAGCCAAAAACATTCAGTACTTC. The chain employs TRBV7-6 and TRBJ2-4; D may be TRBD1 (5 bases). The CDR3 spans 18 residues. The V gene lost 3 bases and the J gene lost 0 bases, with 18 bases spanning the gap. Germline CDR1 and CDR2: SGHVS and FNYEAQ.

This clonotype was picked up a small number of times. This sequence joins TRBV20-1 and TRBJ2-5; D may be TRBD2 (6 bases). In germline, CDR1 is DFQATT, CDR2 SNEGSKA (reference sequence). Trimming left V 5 bases short and J 4 bases short, with 17 bases between. The CDR3 runs 14 residues. CDR3 amino acids: CSAGLGGAAETQYF. Here the CDR3 DNA reads TGCAGTGCTGGCCTCGGGGGAGCGGCAGAGACCCAGTACTTC.

The chain links TRBV3-1 to TRBJ2-7, with 7 bases matching TRBD1. CDR1 and CDR2 from the germline V gene are LGHDT and YNNKEL (reference sequence). The length of the CDR3 is 15 residues. Trimming at V came to 5 bases and at J to 6 bases, leaving 13 bases not matched to a gene. In nucleotides, the CDR3 is TGTGCCAGCAGCTCCCAGACAGGGTATGTAGCCGAGCAGTACTTC. This codes for CASSSQTGYVAEQYF.

About this clonotype: An end of the junction does not agree with germline; a read error may underlie this. V and J are TRBV7-2 and TRBJ1-5; 8 nucleotides match TRBD1. The CDR3 consists of 17 residues. Per the germline V gene, CDR1 is SGHTA and CDR2 is FQGNSA. Here the CDR3 DNA reads TGTGCCAGCAGATTAGAAGCTTTGGGCAGGGGGCCTCAGCCCCAGCATTTT. It codes for CASRLEALGRGPQPQHF.

J is TRBJ1-4 and V is TRBV20-1; no definite D call. V shed 0 bases and J shed 4 bases, with 12 bases lying between them. Germline CDR1 DFQATT, CDR2 SNEGSKA (reference sequence). This CDR3 has 15 amino acids. Written as DNA, the CDR3 is TGCAGTGCTAGAGACCGACTCATTTTTAATGAAAAACTGTTTTTT. Its translation is CSARDRLIFNEKLFF.

The table lists this clonotype with many counts. This chain links TRBV18 with TRBJ2-2; a weak D match, TRBD2 (6 bases). Trimming cost V 0 bases and J 3 bases, with 11 bases left between them. The CDR3 is 16 residues long. From germline, CDR1 is KGHSH and CDR2 LQKENI. The CDR3 loop is CASSPPVSGDTGELFF. DNA of the CDR3: TGTGCCAGCTCACCACCTGTTAGCGGAGACACCGGGGAGCTGTTTTTT.

There are many counts of this clonotype. The chain links TRBV4-1 to TRBJ1-2, with D unresolved. V lost 4 bases and J lost 7, with 16 bases in between. The CDR3 is made up of 14 amino acids. The germline gives CDR1 MGHRA, CDR2 YSYEKL. Written as DNA, the CDR3 is TGCGCCAGCAGCCCACGCAGACCTGCCCTTGGCTACACCTTC. Translating gives CASSPRRPALGYTF.

This clonotype was observed at least ten times. This rearrangement joins TRBV20-1 to TRBJ1-1; D is undetermined. Germline values: CDR1 DFQATT, CDR2 SNEGSKA (reference sequence). The V gene lost 3 bases and the J gene lost 1 base, with 0 bases spanning the gap. The CDR3 contains 10 residues. CDR3 DNA: TGCAGTGCTAGGAACACTGAAGCTTTCTTT. Translating gives CSARNTEAFF.

Ten or more counts support this clonotype. This chain uses TRBV20-1 with TRBJ1-5; D is possibly TRBD1 (6 bases). Deletions cut 1 base from V and 6 bases from J, with 16 bases between. Germline CDR1 and CDR2: DFQATT and SNEGSKA (reference sequence). The CDR3 extends over 15 amino acids. In DNA form, the CDR3 reads TGCAGTGCTAGAGTCCCGAGTAGGGGGAGTCAGCCCCAGCATTTT. This gives the protein CSARVPSRGSQPQHF.